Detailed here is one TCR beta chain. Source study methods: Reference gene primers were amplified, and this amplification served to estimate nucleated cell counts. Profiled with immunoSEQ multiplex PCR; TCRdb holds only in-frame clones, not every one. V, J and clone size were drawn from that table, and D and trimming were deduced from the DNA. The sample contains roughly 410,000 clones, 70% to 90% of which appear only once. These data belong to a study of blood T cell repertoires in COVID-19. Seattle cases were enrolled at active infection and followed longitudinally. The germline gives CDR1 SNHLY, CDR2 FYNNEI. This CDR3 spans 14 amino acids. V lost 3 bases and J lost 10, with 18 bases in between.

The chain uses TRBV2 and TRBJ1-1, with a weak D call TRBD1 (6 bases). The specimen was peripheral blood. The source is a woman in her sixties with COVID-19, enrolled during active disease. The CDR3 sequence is CASSERQATYGAFF. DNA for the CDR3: TGTGCCAGCAGTGAGAGACAGGCGACGTATGGAGCTTTCTTT.